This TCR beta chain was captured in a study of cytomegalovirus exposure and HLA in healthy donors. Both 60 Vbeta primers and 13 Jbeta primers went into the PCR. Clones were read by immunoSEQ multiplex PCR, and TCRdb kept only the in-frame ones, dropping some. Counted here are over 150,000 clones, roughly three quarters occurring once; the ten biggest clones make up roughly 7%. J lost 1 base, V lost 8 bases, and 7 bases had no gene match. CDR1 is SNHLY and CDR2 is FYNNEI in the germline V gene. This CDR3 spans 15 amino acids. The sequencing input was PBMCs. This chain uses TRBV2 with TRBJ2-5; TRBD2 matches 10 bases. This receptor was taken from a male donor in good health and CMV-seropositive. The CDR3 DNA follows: TGTGCCAGCCTCGATTTAGCGGGGGGCCAAGAGACCCAGTACTTC. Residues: CASLDLAGGQETQYF.